This T cell receptor (beta chain) was captured in a study of blood T cell repertoires in COVID-19. Profiling relied on immunoSEQ multiplex PCR, and the TCRdb table lists in-frame clones only, not all of them. The table lists around 620,000 clones, about 87% of them singletons. This clone was seen only a few times. The sequenced material came from peripheral blood. The origin of this receptor is a woman aged 18-35 years with acute or convalescent COVID-19.

CDR3 coding DNA: TGTGCCAGCAGAGTAGGGGATGCCGGGGAGCTGTTTTTT. Protein product: CASRVGDAGELFF. This chain joins TRBV3-1 (or the pseudogene TRBV3-2) and TRBJ2-2; maybe TRBD1 (5 bases). V was shortened by 6 bases and J by 6 bases, with 11 bases between the two germline ends. The length of the CDR3 is 13 residues. The V gene's germline CDR1 is LGHDT and CDR2 YNNKEL (reference sequence).